This TCR beta chain was recovered during a study of OX40 agonist ivuxolimab in advanced cancers. Study-level background: Partial responses were seen in three patients, one with hepatocellular carcinoma and two with cutaneous melanoma. The study, taken as a whole, reports: Both CD4+ and CD8+ T cell populations in blood had undergone clonal expansion by week 6 at 0.1 to 3.0 mg/kg.

As for this clone: What it binds is not known. At one boundary the junction diverges from the germline segment, which might be a read error.

The assay was immunoSEQ multiplex PCR, and TCRdb's table has in-frame clones only and misses some. Here the sample spans nearly 60,000 clones, about 81% being singletons. The germline V gene has CDR1 SNHLY and CDR2 FYNNEI. This CDR3 comprises 15 residues. V usage is TRBV2 and J usage is TRBJ2-5; D is perhaps TRBD1 or TRBD2 (6 bases each). The J call could be wrong; TRBJ2-7 is a better fit for the DNA end. Sequenced material: CD4+ or CD8+ T cells sorted from blood, taken in a trial of the OX40 agonist ivuxolimab. This clonotype originated in an adult with an advanced solid tumor such as melanoma, head and neck, liver or kidney cancer. CDR3 loop: CASSEGGPTGDEQYF. The CDR3 DNA reads as TGTGCCAGCAGCGAAGGGGGGCCGACCGGGGACGAGCAGTACTTC.